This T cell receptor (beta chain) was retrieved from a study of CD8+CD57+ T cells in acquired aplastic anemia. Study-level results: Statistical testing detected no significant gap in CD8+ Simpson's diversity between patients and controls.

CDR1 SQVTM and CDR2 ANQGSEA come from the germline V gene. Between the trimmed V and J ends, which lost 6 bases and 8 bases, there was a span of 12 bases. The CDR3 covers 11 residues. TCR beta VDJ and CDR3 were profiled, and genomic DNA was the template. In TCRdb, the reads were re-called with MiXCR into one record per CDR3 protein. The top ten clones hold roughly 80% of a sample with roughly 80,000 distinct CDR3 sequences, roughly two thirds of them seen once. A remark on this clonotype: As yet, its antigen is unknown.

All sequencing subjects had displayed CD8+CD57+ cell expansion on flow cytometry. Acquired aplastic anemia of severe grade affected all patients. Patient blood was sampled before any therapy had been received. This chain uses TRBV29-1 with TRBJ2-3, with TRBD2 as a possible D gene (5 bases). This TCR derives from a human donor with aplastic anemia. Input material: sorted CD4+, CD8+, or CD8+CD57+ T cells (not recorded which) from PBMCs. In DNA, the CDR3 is TGCAGCGTCAGGACTTCCTCTACGCAGTATTTT. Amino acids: CSVRTSSTQYF.